This T cell receptor beta chain was obtained from a study of shared clonotypes between healthy human individuals. Naive CD8 populations comprised CD45RO-negative cells positively selected for CCR7, excluding terminally differentiated effector memory CD45RA+ cells. V was pared by 0 bases and J by 0 bases, with 6 bases between. The germline V gene has CDR1 SGHRS and CDR2 YFSETQ. This CDR3 region has 14 residues. In the source study's methods: Filtering differed, since immunoSEQ gave only junction sequences and no quality scores. The method was immunoSEQ multiplex PCR; TCRdb's version includes in-frame clones alone and lacks a portion of them. V and J calls and clone size are those listed in that table; D and trimming were worked out from the DNA. The sample holds some 800,000 clones, more than 85% seen once. This clone was counted between two and nine times. Other nucleotide sequences in the sample specify the same CDR3.

The sequence derives from a man aged 30 to 45 in good health. The sequencing sample was made of naive CD8+ T cells sorted from blood. The rearrangement uses TRBV5-1 and TRBJ1-1, with a tentative D call TRBD1 (5 bases). CDR3 amino acids: CASSLEGMNTEAFF. CDR3 nucleotide sequence: TGCGCCAGCAGCTTGGAGGGGATGAACACTGAAGCTTTCTTT.